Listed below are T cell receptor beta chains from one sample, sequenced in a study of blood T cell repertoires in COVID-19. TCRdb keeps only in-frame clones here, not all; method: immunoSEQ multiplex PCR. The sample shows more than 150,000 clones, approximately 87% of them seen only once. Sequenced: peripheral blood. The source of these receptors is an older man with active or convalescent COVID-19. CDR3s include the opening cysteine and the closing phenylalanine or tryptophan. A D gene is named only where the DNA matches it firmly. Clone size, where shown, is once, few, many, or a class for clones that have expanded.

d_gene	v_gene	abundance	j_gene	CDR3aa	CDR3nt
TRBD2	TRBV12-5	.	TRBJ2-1	CASGRSGLAGSAGLNEQFF	TGTGCTAGTGGCCGCTCGGGACTAGCGGGCTCCGCCGGTTTAAATGAGCAGTTCTTC
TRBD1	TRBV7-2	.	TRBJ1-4	CASSLSRQGRKLFF	TGTGCCAGCAGCTTGTCTCGACAGGGCCGCAAACTGTTTTTT
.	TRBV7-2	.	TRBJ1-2	CASSSGLNYGYTF	TGTGCCAGCAGCTCCGGTCTTAACTATGGCTACACCTTC
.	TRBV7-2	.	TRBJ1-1	CASSLVFGEEAFF	TGTGCCAGCAGCTTAGTGTTCGGGGAGGAAGCTTTCTTT
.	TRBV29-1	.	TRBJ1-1	CSAPIGGADRLTEAFF	TGCAGCGCCCCGATTGGGGGGGCAGACAGATTGACTGAAGCTTTCTTT
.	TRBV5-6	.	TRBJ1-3	CASSTPRGENTIYF	TGTGCCAGCTCAACTCCCAGGGGCGAAAACACCATATATTTT
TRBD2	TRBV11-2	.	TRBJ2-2	CASSLTGGNTGELFF	TGTGCCAGCAGCTTGACGGGGGGGAACACCGGGGAGCTGTTTTTT
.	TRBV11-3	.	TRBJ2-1	CASSRGEVTNEQFF	TGTGCCAGCAGCCGAGGGGAGGTGACGAATGAGCAGTTCTTC
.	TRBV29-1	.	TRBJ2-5	CSVDRKGQETQYF	TGCAGCGTTGACCGAAAGGGGCAAGAGACCCAGTACTTC
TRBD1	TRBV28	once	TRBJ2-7	CASSLSTGGRDEQYF	TGTGCCAGCAGTTTGTCGACAGGGGGCAGGGACGAGCAGTACTTC
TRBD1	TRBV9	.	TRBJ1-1	CASSETGGAANTEAFF	TGTGCCAGCAGCGAGACAGGGGGCGCGGCGAACACTGAAGCTTTCTTT
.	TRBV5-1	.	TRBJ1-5	CASSLIPGGNQPQHF	TGCGCCAGCAGCTTGATCCCCGGCGGGAATCAGCCCCAGCATTTT
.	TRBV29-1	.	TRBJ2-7	CSGRGALYEQYF	TGCAGCGGGCGCGGGGCTTTATACGAGCAGTACTTC
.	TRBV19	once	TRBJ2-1	CASSSRGSYNEQFF	TGTGCCAGTAGTTCCCGCGGTAGCTACAATGAGCAGTTCTTC
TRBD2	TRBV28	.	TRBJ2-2	CASLGLVITGELFF	TGTGCCAGCCTGGGACTAGTGATCACCGGGGAGCTGTTTTTT
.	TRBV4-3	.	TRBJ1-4	CASSASVNLAKLFF	TGCGCCAGCAGCGCCTCAGTAAACCTAGCAAAACTGTTTTTT
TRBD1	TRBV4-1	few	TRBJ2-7	CASSQDRPGGYEQYF	TGCGCCAGCAGCCAAGATAGGCCAGGGGGCTACGAGCAGTACTTC
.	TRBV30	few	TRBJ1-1	CAWSVQVNTEAFF	TGTGCCTGGAGTGTACAGGTGAACACTGAAGCTTTCTTT
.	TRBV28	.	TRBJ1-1	CASSFWGTEAFF	TGTGCCAGCAGTTTTTGGGGGACAGAAGCTTTCTTT
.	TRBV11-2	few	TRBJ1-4	CASSLEAGWNRLNEKLFF	TGTGCCAGCAGCTTAGAGGCCGGCTGGAACAGGCTTAATGAAAAACTGTTTTTT
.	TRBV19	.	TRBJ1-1	CASRKGLRPEAFF	TGTGCCAGTAGGAAGGGGTTGCGGCCTGAAGCTTTCTTT
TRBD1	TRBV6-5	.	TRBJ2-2	CASSWDRAHGELFF	TGTGCCAGCAGTTGGGACAGGGCTCACGGGGAGCTGTTTTTT
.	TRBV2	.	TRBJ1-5	CASSGSRQNQPQHF	TGTGCCAGCAGTGGATCCCGACAGAATCAGCCCCAGCATTTT
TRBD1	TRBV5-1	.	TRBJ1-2	CASRPGTGLDYGYTF	TGCGCCAGCAGGCCCGGGACAGGGTTGGACTATGGCTACACCTTC
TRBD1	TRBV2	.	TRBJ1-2	CASSRTGGAYYGYTF	TGTGCCAGCAGTCGAACAGGGGGCGCTTACTATGGCTACACCTTC
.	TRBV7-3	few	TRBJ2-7	CASSLTVFGEQYF	TGTGCCAGCAGCTTAACGGTGTTCGGCGAGCAGTACTTC
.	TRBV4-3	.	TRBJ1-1	CASSRVDSGGTEAFF	TGCGCCAGCAGCCGCGTGGACTCTGGAGGGACTGAAGCTTTCTTT
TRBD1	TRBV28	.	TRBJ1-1	CASRGTGMAIAEAFF	TGTGCCAGCAGGGGGACAGGGATGGCTATCGCTGAAGCTTTCTTT
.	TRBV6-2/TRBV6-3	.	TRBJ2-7	CASSYTDRYEQYF	TGTGCCAGCAGTTATACTGACAGATACGAGCAGTACTTC
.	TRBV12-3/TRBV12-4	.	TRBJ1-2	CASSPGLNYGYTF	TGTGCCAGCAGCCCGGGACTTAACTATGGCTACACCTTC
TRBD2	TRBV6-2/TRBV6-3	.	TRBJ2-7	CASSYGPGGGPTYEQYF	TGTGCCAGCAGTTACGGCCCGGGCGGGGGGCCTACCTACGAGCAGTACTTC
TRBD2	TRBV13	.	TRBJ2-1	CASSLGHSGVYNEQFF	TGTGCCAGCAGCTTAGGCCATAGCGGGGTGTACAATGAGCAGTTCTTC
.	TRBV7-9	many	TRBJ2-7	CASSVERVPYEQYF	TGTGCCAGCAGCGTTGAGCGGGTCCCCTACGAGCAGTACTTC
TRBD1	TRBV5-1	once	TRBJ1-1	CASSMAGTENTEAFF	TGCGCCAGCAGCATGGCCGGGACAGAGAACACTGAAGCTTTCTTT
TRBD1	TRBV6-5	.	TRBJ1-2	CASSGQGGGYTF	TGTGCCAGCAGCGGACAGGGGGGTGGCTACACCTTC
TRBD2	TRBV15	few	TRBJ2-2	CATSFGLAGAPWAGELFF	TGTGCCACCAGCTTCGGACTAGCGGGGGCCCCTTGGGCCGGGGAGCTGTTTTTT
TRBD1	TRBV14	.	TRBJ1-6	CASSQWDRRDSPLHF	TGTGCCAGCAGCCAGTGGGACAGGCGGGACTCACCCCTCCACTTT
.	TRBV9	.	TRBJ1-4	CASSGYSGEKLFF	TGTGCCAGCAGCGGGTACAGTGGTGAAAAACTGTTTTTT
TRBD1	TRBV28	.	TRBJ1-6	CASSYRTGPYNSPLHF	TGTGCCAGCAGTTACCGGACAGGGCCCTATAATTCACCCCTCCACTTT
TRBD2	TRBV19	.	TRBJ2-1	CASSILAGGENEQFF	TGTGCCAGTAGTATTTTGGCGGGAGGGGAGAATGAGCAGTTCTTC
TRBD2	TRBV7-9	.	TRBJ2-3	CASSLGQTSGVSDTQYF	TGTGCCAGCAGCTTAGGGCAGACTAGCGGGGTATCAGATACGCAGTATTTT
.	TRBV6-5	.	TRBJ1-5	CASSRTSNQPQHF	TGTGCCAGCAGTAGGACAAGTAATCAGCCCCAGCATTTT
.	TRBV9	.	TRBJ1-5	CASSAGLSNQPQHF	TGTGCCAGCAGCGCAGGACTGAGCAATCAGCCCCAGCATTTT
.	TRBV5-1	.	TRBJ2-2	CASSRDSVNTGELFF	TGCGCCAGCAGCCGGGACTCCGTGAACACCGGGGAGCTGTTTTTT
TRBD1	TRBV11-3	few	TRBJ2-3	CASSPTLGTGITDTQYF	TGTGCCAGCAGCCCTACCCTAGGGACAGGGATCACAGATACGCAGTATTTT
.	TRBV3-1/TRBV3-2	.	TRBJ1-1	CASSQPGNTEAFF	TGTGCCAGCAGCCAACCAGGGAACACTGAAGCTTTCTTT
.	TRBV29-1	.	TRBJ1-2	CSVERSRVSDPRGYTF	TGCAGCGTTGAACGCTCGCGGGTTTCAGACCCTCGCGGCTACACCTTC
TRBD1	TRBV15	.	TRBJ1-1	CATSKRAPDRVTEAFF	TGTGCCACCAGTAAAAGAGCCCCGGACAGGGTAACTGAAGCTTTCTTT
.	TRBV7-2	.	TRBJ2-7	CASSPFEEGEQYF	TGTGCCAGCAGCCCCTTTGAGGAGGGCGAGCAGTACTTC
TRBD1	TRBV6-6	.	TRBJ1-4	CASSPRTGEEKLFF	TGTGCCAGCAGTCCACGGACAGGGGAGGAAAAACTGTTTTTT
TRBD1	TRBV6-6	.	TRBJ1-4	CASKRGGESEKLFF	TGTGCCAGCAAAAGAGGGGGCGAGAGTGAAAAACTGTTTTTT